The entry below gives a single TCR beta chain sequence along with its context. The antigen is unknown. These data are taken from a study of cytomegalovirus exposure and HLA in healthy donors. The study, taken as a whole, reports: 164 TCR beta chains were listed as cytomegalovirus-associated. Reportedly, HLA-A and HLA-B alleles of most subjects were accurately predicted from TCR beta. With later analysis, a missense DCLRE1C variant became linked to TCR beta V- and J-gene trimming.

The CDR3 covers 15 residues. Trimming pared 0 bases from V and 1 base from J, leaving 10 bases between. Germline loops: CDR1 SGDLS, CDR2 YYNGEE. With 60 Vbeta and 13 Jbeta primers, the PCR was carried out. Produced via immunoSEQ multiplex PCR; TCRdb's table is partial and in-frame only. The sample shows approximately 110,000 clones, approximately 80% of them seen only once. This rearrangement joins TRBV9 to TRBJ1-1; D is uncertain. The receptor was isolated from a female donor in good health and CMV-seropositive. Sequencing was done on a sample of PBMCs. The CDR3, as DNA: TGTGCCAGCAGCGTAGTTTCCGGCGGGAACACTGAAGCTTTCTTT. Translated: CASSVVSGGNTEAFF.